This entry concerns a single TCR beta chain. Its antigen is as yet unknown. Being one base from a much bigger clone, this may be a read error. This specimen comes from a study of blood T cells in healthy people across ages. CDR3 length: 14 residues. Germline CDR1 is MNHEY and CDR2 is SVGEGT. The study's findings and limits: Roughly linear declines in TCR beta diversity per million T cells occurred with age. The percentage of naive T cells correlated strongly with TCR beta diversity.

A J-beta primer mix and a sample-barcoded 5' primer were used in a second PCR of about 7 to 12 cycles. From the 5' RACE reads, TCRdb called clonotypes with MiXCR, one entry per CDR3 protein. The data show about 640,000 distinct CDR3 sequences, approximately 40% seen once. The rearrangement links TRBV6-2 or TRBV6-3 to TRBJ2-3; D remains unclear. The TCR was taken from a man aged 80 or over in good health. The sequenced material came from blood. The CDR3 DNA follows: TGTGCCAACAGTTACCCCGACAGCACAGATACGCAGTATTTT. Translated: CANSYPDSTDTQYF.